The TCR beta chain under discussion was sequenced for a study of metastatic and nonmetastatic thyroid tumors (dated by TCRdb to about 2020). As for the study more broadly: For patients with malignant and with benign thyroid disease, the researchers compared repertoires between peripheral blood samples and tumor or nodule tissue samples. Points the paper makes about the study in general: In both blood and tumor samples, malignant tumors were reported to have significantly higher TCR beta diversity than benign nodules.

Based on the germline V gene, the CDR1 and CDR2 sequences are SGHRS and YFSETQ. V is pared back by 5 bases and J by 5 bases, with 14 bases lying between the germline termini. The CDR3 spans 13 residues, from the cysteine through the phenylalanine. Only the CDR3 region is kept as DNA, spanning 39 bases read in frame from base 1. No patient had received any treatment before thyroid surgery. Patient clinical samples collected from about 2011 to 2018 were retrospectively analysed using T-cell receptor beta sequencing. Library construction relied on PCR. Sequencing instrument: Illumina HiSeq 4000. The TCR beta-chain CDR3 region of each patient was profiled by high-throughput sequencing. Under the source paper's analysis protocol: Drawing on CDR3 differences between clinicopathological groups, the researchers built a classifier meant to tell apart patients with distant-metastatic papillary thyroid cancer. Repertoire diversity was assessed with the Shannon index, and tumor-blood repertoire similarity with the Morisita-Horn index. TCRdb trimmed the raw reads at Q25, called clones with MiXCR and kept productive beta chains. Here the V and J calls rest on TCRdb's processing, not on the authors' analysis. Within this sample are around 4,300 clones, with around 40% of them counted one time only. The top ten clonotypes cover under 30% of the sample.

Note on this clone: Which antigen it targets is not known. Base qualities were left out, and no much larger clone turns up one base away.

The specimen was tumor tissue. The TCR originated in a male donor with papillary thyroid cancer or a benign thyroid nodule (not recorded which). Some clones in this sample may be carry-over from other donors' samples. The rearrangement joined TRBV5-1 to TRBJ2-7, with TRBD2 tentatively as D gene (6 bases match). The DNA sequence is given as TGCGCCAGCAGGGAGGGGCCGGATCACGAGCAGTACTTC. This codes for CASREGPDHEQYF. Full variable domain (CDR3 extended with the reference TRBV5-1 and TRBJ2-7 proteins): KAGVTQTPRYLIKTRGQQVTLSCSPISGHRSVSWYQQTPGQGLQFLFEYFSETQRNKGNFPGRFSGRQFSNSRSEMNVSTLELGDSALYLCASREGPDHEQYFGPGTRLTVT.